The clone carrying this T cell receptor beta chain was seen a handful of times. Antigen specificity is unknown. The data were obtained in a study of T-cell reconstitution after alpha-beta-depleted transplantation in children. Unique molecular identifiers were built into the TCRbeta library. TCRdb passed the PCR reads through MiXCR, listing each CDR3 protein once. The profile shows 900,000 or so distinct CDR3 sequences, approximately 15% of them singletons. Study results and caveats: Newly produced T cells mostly provided counts and TCRbeta diversity after one year, as hyperexpanded clones declined. Reportedly, only several hundred clones from non-depleted graft cells drove alpha-beta T-cell counts at about two months.

Trimming took 5 bases from V and 1 from J, leaving 15 bases between them. There are 15 residues in the CDR3. Germline V gene data show CDR1 as LGHNT and CDR2 as FRNRAP. This specimen consisted of PBMCs, mostly from graft donor cells, obtained 360 days after TCRalphabeta/CD19-depleted stem cell transplant. This clonotype was obtained from a male patient between 5 and 17 years old who had a stem cell transplant for acute lymphoblastic leukemia, so the T cells may come from the graft donor. This chain links TRBV12-5 with TRBJ2-7; possible D gene TRBD1, 6 bases. CDR3 region: CASGGIYRVSYEQYF. The CDR3 DNA reads TGTGCTAGTGGTGGCATTTACAGGGTATCCTACGAGCAGTACTTC.